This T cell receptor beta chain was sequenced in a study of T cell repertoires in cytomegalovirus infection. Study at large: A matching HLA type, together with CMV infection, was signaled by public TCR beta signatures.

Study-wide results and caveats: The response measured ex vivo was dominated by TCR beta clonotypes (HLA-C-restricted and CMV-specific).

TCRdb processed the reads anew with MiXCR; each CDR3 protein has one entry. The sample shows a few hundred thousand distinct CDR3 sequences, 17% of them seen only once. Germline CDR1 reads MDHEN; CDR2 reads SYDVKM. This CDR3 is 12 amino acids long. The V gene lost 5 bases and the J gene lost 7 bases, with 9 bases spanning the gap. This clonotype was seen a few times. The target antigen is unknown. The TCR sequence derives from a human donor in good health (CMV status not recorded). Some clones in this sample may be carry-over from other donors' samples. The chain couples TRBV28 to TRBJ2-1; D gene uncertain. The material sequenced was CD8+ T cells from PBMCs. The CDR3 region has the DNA TGTGCCAGCAGTCTAACCTTAAATGAGCAGTTCTTC. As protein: CASSLTLNEQFF.